Below are 22 T cell receptor beta chains sequenced from a single sample in a study of blood T cell repertoires in COVID-19. Here immunoSEQ multiplex PCR was the method, and the copy in TCRdb shows in-frame clones only, minus some. The data contain more than 95,000 clones, 90% to 95% of them seen just once; the ten biggest clones take up approximately 5.5%. The sequenced material came from peripheral blood. The receptors derive from a human donor in a cohort sampled during active COVID-19.

This rearrangement joins TRBV9 to TRBJ2-1, with D perhaps TRBD2 (6 bases). From germline, CDR1 is SGDLS and CDR2 YYNGEE. The CDR3 totals 15 residues. Trimming left V 5 bases short and J 7 bases short, with 19 bases between. The CDR3 region is CASRGSGGALNEQFF. For the CDR3, the DNA is TGTGCCAGCAGGGGTAGCGGAGGAGCTCTTAATGAGCAGTTCTTC.

The sample holds one count of this clone. The chain employs TRBV7-6 and TRBJ2-3; D is undetermined. Trimming removed 1 base from V and 3 bases from J, with 5 bases in between. Germline CDR1 SGHVS, CDR2 FNYEAQ. The CDR3 has 13 residues. The CDR3 sequence is CASSLGRTDTQYF. In DNA, the CDR3 is TGTGCCAGCAGCTTAGGGAGAACAGATACGCAGTATTTT. The variable domain in full, with the rest retrieved from reference TRBV7-6 and TRBJ2-3, is GAGVSQSPRYKVTKRGQDVALRCDPISGHVSLYWYRQALGQGPEFLTYFNYEAQQDKSGLPNDRFSAERPEGSISTLTIQRTEQRDSAMYRCASSLGRTDTQYFGPGTRLTVL.

This rearrangement joins TRBV29-1 to TRBJ1-1; D uncertain. Trimming left V 4 bases short and J 4 bases short, with 7 bases between. This CDR3 comprises 11 residues. Germline V gives CDR1 SQVTM, CDR2 ANQGSEA. The CDR3 bases are TGCAGCGTTGCGATCGGCACTGAAGCTTTCTTT. It yields the protein CSVAIGTEAFF.

The chain is built from TRBV6-6 and TRBJ2-1; tentative D call: TRBD1 (6 bases). The CDR3 totals 14 residues. V dropped 2 bases and J dropped 11 bases, with 16 bases sitting between them. Germline-derived CDR1 and CDR2 are MNHNY and SVGAGI (reference sequence). CDR3 DNA sequence: TGTGCCAGCAGTTACGTACAGGGCTTACTTAAGCAGTTCTTC. This codes for CASSYVQGLLKQFF.

This chain joins TRBV28 and TRBJ1-5; maybe TRBD1 (6 bases). Between the trimmed V and J ends, which lost 4 bases and 3 bases, there was a span of 13 bases. The CDR3 runs 15 residues. The germline gives CDR1 MDHEN, CDR2 SYDVKM. CDR3 protein: CASSSPYRVNQPQHF. Here the CDR3 DNA reads TGTGCCAGCAGTTCCCCATACAGGGTCAATCAGCCCCAGCATTTT.

The rearrangement joins TRBV5-4 to TRBJ1-2, with TRBD1 matching 8 bases. Germline V gene lookup returns CDR1 SGHNT and CDR2 YYREEE (reference sequence). V gave up 4 bases and J gave up 5 bases; unmatched junction bases: 13. The CDR3 totals 16 residues. The CDR3 reads CASSRTGQGLWYGYTF. The CDR3 DNA is TGTGCCAGCAGCCGAACAGGACAGGGATTGTGGTATGGCTACACCTTC.

This sequence joins TRBV11-2 and TRBJ2-1; D is unclear. CDR1 is SGHAT and CDR2 is FQNNGV in the germline V gene. V was pared by 1 base and J by 9 bases, with 10 bases between. This CDR3 has 13 residues. The CDR3 here is CASSLAHRGEQFF. The CDR3 DNA sequence: TGTGCCAGCAGCTTAGCGCATCGAGGTGAGCAGTTCTTC.

The J gene is TRBJ1-2, the V gene TRBV15; D is perhaps TRBD1 (5 bases). V lost 7 bases and J 2 bases, leaving 14 bases between the germline ends. This CDR3 is 14 amino acids long. Germline CDR1 and CDR2: LNHNV and YYDKDF (reference sequence). CDR3 nucleotide sequence: TGTGCCACCAAGGGAACGGGGGACAACTATGGCTACACCTTC. Translation gives CATKGTGDNYGYTF. Full variable domain (missing parts from reference TRBV15 and TRBJ1-2): DAMVIQNPRYQVTQFGKPVTLSCSQTLNHNVMYWYQQKSSQAPKLLFHYYDKDFNNEADTPDNFQSRRPNTSFCFLDIRSPGLGDTAMYLCATKGTGDNYGYTFGSGTRLTVV.

CDR3 in amino acids: CASSKVTGLNTEAFF. For the CDR3, the DNA is TGTGCCAGCAGCAAAGTTACAGGGCTGAACACTGAAGCTTTCTTT. The chain links TRBV21-1 to TRBJ1-1; TRBD1, the table's D call, lacks a check against the DNA. TRBV21-1 is a pseudogene locus. CDR3 length: 15 residues.

This rearrangement joins TRBV19 to TRBJ2-7; D is perhaps TRBD1 (6 bases). With 4 bases removed from V and 4 bases from J, the gap between germline ends came to 11 bases. CDR3 length equals 13 residues. Germline V gives CDR1 LNHDA, CDR2 SQIVND (reference sequence). The DNA for the CDR3 is TGTGCCAGTAGTACAGGGGTGGATTACGAGCAGTACTTC. This translates into CASSTGVDYEQYF.

The CDR3 DNA reads as TGCGCCAGCAGCTCCGGCGTCAGACGGGGGGTCTCCAATGAGCAGTTCTTC. This sequence encodes CASSSGVRRGVSNEQFF. The V gene is TRBV5-1, the J gene TRBJ2-1, with 7 bases lining up with TRBD2. The CDR3 is 17 amino acids. J gave up 6 bases and V 3 bases, and 15 bases lay outside the gene matches. Looked up from germline, CDR1 is SGHRS and CDR2 is YFSETQ. Variable domain in full (rest from reference TRBV5-1 and TRBJ2-1): KAGVTQTPRYLIKTRGQQVTLSCSPISGHRSVSWYQQTPGQGLQFLFEYFSETQRNKGNFPGRFSGRQFSNSRSEMNVSTLELGDSALYLCASSSGVRRGVSNEQFFGPGTRLTVL.

The chain combines TRBV10-1 with TRBJ2-7; 8 bases are a match to TRBD1. This CDR3 is 14 amino acids long. Trimming removed 3 bases from V and 2 bases from J; junction bases left unmatched: 3. Germline V gene sequence: CDR1 WNHNN, CDR2 SYGVQD (reference sequence). CDR3 loop: CASSDRQGTYEQYF. CDR3 bases: TGCGCCAGCAGTGATAGACAGGGGACCTACGAGCAGTACTTC.

V gene TRBV13 combines with J gene TRBJ2-7; 7 bases are a match to TRBD1. Looked up from germline, CDR1 is PRHDT and CDR2 is FYEKMQ (reference sequence). This CDR3 contains 16 residues. V dropped 5 bases and J dropped 5; count of bases not matched to a gene: 15. This chain's CDR3 is CASSPSWDRRRHEQYF. Written as DNA, the CDR3 is TGTGCCAGCAGCCCCTCTTGGGACAGAAGACGCCACGAGCAGTACTTC. The full variable domain, completed using reference TRBV13 and TRBJ2-7, is AAGVIQSPRHLIKEKRETATLKCYPIPRHDTVYWYQQGPGQDPQFLISFYEKMQSDKGSIPDRFSAQQFSDYHSELNMSSLELGDSALYFCASSPSWDRRRHEQYFGPGTRLTVT.

V usage is TRBV11-2 and J usage is TRBJ1-2; TRBD1 is a possible D gene (5 bases). Germline assignment: CDR1 SGHAT and CDR2 FQNNGV. The CDR3 loop spans 15 amino acids. The V end lost 3 bases, the J end lost 2 bases, and 13 bases lay between the germline ends. CDR3 sequence: CASSFLSQGNYGYTF. The CDR3 DNA follows: TGTGCCAGCAGCTTCTTATCGCAGGGAAACTATGGCTACACCTTC. The full variable domain, rest sourced from reference TRBV11-2 and TRBJ1-2, is EAGVAQSPRYKIIEKRQSVAFWCNPISGHATLYWYQQILGQGPKLLIQFQNNGVVDDSQLPKDRFSAERLKGVDSTLKIQPAKLEDSAVYLCASSFLSQGNYGYTFGSGTRLTVV.

This clone was found once. V is TRBV7-9 and J is TRBJ1-1; D unresolved. This CDR3 is 12 amino acids long. The V gene's germline CDR1 is SEHNR and CDR2 FQNEAQ (reference sequence). The V end was cut by 1 base, the J end by 11 bases, with 11 bases between. The CDR3 DNA is TGTGCCAGCAGCTTAGACCCTGCCAGGGCTTTCTTT. This gives the protein CASSLDPARAFF.

V is TRBV6-2 or TRBV6-3 and J is TRBJ2-7; 7 positions agree with TRBD2. CDR1 and CDR2 from the germline V gene are MNHEY and SVGEGT. The CDR3 spans 14 residues. J gave up 7 bases and V 4 bases, and 10 bases lay outside the gene matches. The CDR3 DNA reads TGTGCCAGCAGTTCAGGACTAGAATCGGCGGAGCAGTACTTC. This gives the protein CASSSGLESAEQYF.

V gene TRBV11-2 combines with J gene TRBJ2-2, with 7 bases that match TRBD2. The CDR3 totals 16 residues. CDR1 is SGHAT, CDR2 FQNNGV, per germline. Germline trimming cut 4 bases from V and 8 bases from J; bases unmatched to any gene: 13. CDR3 nucleotide sequence: TGTGCCAGCAGCTCGATCATCCGGACTAGAATGGGGGAGCTGTTTTTT. Translation: CASSSIIRTRMGELFF. The full variable domain, rest sourced from reference TRBV11-2 and TRBJ2-2, is EAGVAQSPRYKIIEKRQSVAFWCNPISGHATLYWYQQILGQGPKLLIQFQNNGVVDDSQLPKDRFSAERLKGVDSTLKIQPAKLEDSAVYLCASSSIIRTRMGELFFGEGSRLTVL.

The chain has TRBV9 and TRBJ2-3, with TRBD2 matching over 10 bases. The CDR3 has 15 residues. The junction had 3 bases not matched to a gene; V was cut back by 2 bases and J by 3 bases. Germline lookup yields CDR1 SGDLS and CDR2 YYNGEE. CDR3 in amino acids: CASSVLAGGTDTQYF. The CDR3 DNA sequence: TGTGCCAGCAGCGTGTTAGCGGGAGGAACAGATACGCAGTATTTT. The full variable domain, completed using reference TRBV9 and TRBJ2-3, is DSGVTQTPKHLITATGQRVTLRCSPRSGDLSVYWYQQSLDQGLQFLIQYYNGEERAKGNILERFSAQQFPDLHSELNLSSLELGDSALYFCASSVLAGGTDTQYFGPGTRLTVL.

CDR3 in DNA: TGTGCCAGCAGCTTTCAGTCTACCGGGACACCCATACTAGCGGAGTACTTC. Translation: CASSFQSTGTPILAEYF. The chain links TRBV5-6 to TRBJ2-7; 8 bases line up with TRBD2. Germline V gene lookup returns CDR1 SGHDT and CDR2 YYEEEE. V lost 2 bases and J lost 11; bases outside the gene matches: 21. CDR3 size: 17 residues.

The V and J genes are TRBV5-8 and TRBJ2-7, with D perhaps TRBD2 (5 bases). The V gene's germline CDR1 is SGHTS and CDR2 YDEGEE. Trimming removed 4 bases at V and 2 bases at J, with 7 bases between. The CDR3 has 12 residues. CDR3 DNA: TGTGCCAGCAGCGTGAGGGCCTACGAGCAGTACTTC. The encoded protein is CASSVRAYEQYF.

This chain links TRBV20-1 with TRBJ2-5; TRBD2 agrees at 15 bases. Looked up from germline, CDR1 is DFQATT and CDR2 is SNEGSKA (reference sequence). The CDR3 runs to 18 residues. J gave up 5 bases and V 3 bases, and 13 bases lay outside the gene matches. The CDR3 nucleotides are TGCAGTGCTAGTCGGACTAGCGGGGGGGTGATCGGATCGGAGACCCAGTACTTC. Translating it yields CSASRTSGGVIGSETQYF.

This clone was observed a handful of times. The chain carries TRBV7-9 and TRBJ2-7; maybe TRBD2 (6 bases). Germline CDR1 reads SEHNR; CDR2 reads FQNEAQ (reference sequence). V shed 6 bases and J shed 3 bases, with 12 bases lying between them. The CDR3 runs 13 residues. CDR3 residues: CASSDRGLYEQYF. DNA for the CDR3: TGTGCCAGCAGTGACCGGGGACTCTACGAGCAGTACTTC.